Listed below are T cell receptor beta chains from one sample, sequenced in a study of T cells in Graves' hyperthyroidism and ophthalmopathy. TCRdb processed the multiplex PCR reads anew with MiXCR; each CDR3 protein has one entry. The sample holds fewer than 650,000 distinct CDR3 sequences, 35% to 50% seen once. Sequenced: peripheral blood or thyroid tissue (not recorded which). These receptors originate from an adult woman with Graves' disease, either hyperthyroidism or ophthalmopathy (not recorded which). Both conserved end residues are part of each CDR3. Fields, in order: D gene, J gene, V gene, clone size, CDR3 DNA, CDR3 protein. D genes are given only for firm matches. The size of a clone is reported for some rows only, either as once, few or many, or as a class for expanded clones.

D: TRBD1; J: TRBJ2-2; V: TRBV10-3; size: .; DNA: TGTGCCATCAGGGGAGGACAGGGAGACACCGGGGAGCTGTTTTTT; CDR3: CAIRGGQGDTGELFF
D: TRBD1; J: TRBJ1-5; V: TRBV7-9; size: .; DNA: TGTGCCAGCAGCCATTCGACAGGGGGCTGGAGACAGCCCCAGCATTTT; CDR3: CASSHSTGGWRQPQHF
D: .; J: TRBJ2-7; V: TRBV11-2; size: .; DNA: TGTGCCAGCAGCACCCTCGGGGCGGGATTCTCCTACGAGCAGTACTTC; CDR3: CASSTLGAGFSYEQYF
D: TRBD2; J: TRBJ2-7; V: TRBV18; size: few; DNA: TGTGCCAGCTCACCCATGGCGGGAGGGCCCCACGAGCAGTACTTC; CDR3: CASSPMAGGPHEQYF
D: .; J: TRBJ1-1; V: TRBV28; size: .; DNA: TGTGCCACTCCTGGCGAAGCTTTCTTT; CDR3: CATPGEAFF
D: .; J: TRBJ2-1; V: TRBV20-1; size: .; DNA: TGCAGTGCCAGGAGGGGACCTCGGGACAATGAGCAGTTCTTC; CDR3: CSARRGPRDNEQFF
D: TRBD2; J: TRBJ2-5; V: TRBV29-1; size: .; DNA: TGCAGCGTTGAAGGGGGGGGAGCCGAAGAGACCCAGTACTTC; CDR3: CSVEGGGAEETQYF
D: .; J: TRBJ1-4; V: TRBV5-1; size: many; DNA: TGCGCCAGCAGCTCAGAATCGGTTTCGAATGAAAAACTGTTTTTT; CDR3: CASSSESVSNEKLFF
D: TRBD1; J: TRBJ1-5; V: TRBV20-1; size: .; DNA: TGCAGTGCTTTTGCCGGGACAGGGAGGAGAGACAATCAGCCCCAGCATTTT; CDR3: CSAFAGTGRRDNQPQHF
D: TRBD2; J: TRBJ2-7; V: TRBV9; size: many; DNA: TGTGCCAGCAGCGCTGCCGGGACTAGAGTTGAGCAGTACTTC; CDR3: CASSAAGTRVEQYF
D: .; J: TRBJ2-7; V: TRBV7-9; size: .; DNA: TGTGCCAGCAGCCCAAGGAGCCTCGAGTCCTACGAGCAGTACTTC; CDR3: CASSPRSLESYEQYF
D: .; J: TRBJ1-1; V: TRBV14; size: many; DNA: TGTGCCAGCAGCCAAGAAAAGTTGGACAGTCTACCACACGACGATGCTTTCTTT; CDR3: CASSQEKLDSLPHDDAFF
D: .; J: TRBJ1-1; V: TRBV5-1; size: .; DNA: TGCGCCAGCAGCTCATTCCCGACGGCAGAAAAAGCTTTCTTT; CDR3: CASSSFPTAEKAFF
D: TRBD1; J: TRBJ1-1; V: TRBV10-3; size: .; DNA: TGTGCCATCGCACCTAGGACAGGGAATATCGCTGAAGCTTTCTTT; CDR3: CAIAPRTGNIAEAFF
D: TRBD1; J: TRBJ1-2; V: TRBV5-1; size: .; DNA: TGCGCCAGCAGCTTTGGACAGGGAGACTATGGCTACACCTTC; CDR3: CASSFGQGDYGYTF
D: TRBD1; J: TRBJ1-5; V: TRBV19; size: .; DNA: TGTGCCAGTACCCAGGGGGACGGCAATCAGCCCCAGCATTTT; CDR3: CASTQGDGNQPQHF